These 4 T cell receptor beta chains were sequenced from one sample in a study of spatial heterogeneity in lung cancer. TCRdb re-analysed the 5' RACE reads in MiXCR, keeping a single row per CDR3 protein. This table holds about 21,000 distinct CDR3 sequences, 2.8% found once. Their specific antigens are unknown. The study's findings and limits: It was found that expanded intratumoral alpha and beta TCR counts tracked tumor mutation counts.

As to time point: sample taken at primary tumor resection. The sample was lung tumor tissue, taken at surgery. The receptor source for this set is a male donor with early-stage non-small cell lung cancer.

This clonotype appeared many times. The chain joins TRBV27 to TRBJ1-4, with 7 positions matching TRBD1. CDR1 and CDR2 (germline): MNHEY, SMNVEV (reference sequence). This CDR3 has 14 residues. V dropped 4 bases and J dropped 8; count of bases not matched to a gene: 7. The CDR3 region has the DNA TGTGCCAGCAGTTCGACAGGGAGGAACGAAAAACTGTTTTTT. Protein product: CASSSTGRNEKLFF.

This clonotype came up many times. The V and J genes are TRBV20-1 and TRBJ2-7, with D possibly matching TRBD1 (5 bases). Germline lookup yields CDR1 DFQATT and CDR2 SNEGSKA (reference sequence). V lost 6 bases and J 4 bases, leaving 16 bases between the germline ends. CDR3 length: 13 residues. The DNA for the CDR3 is TGCAGTGCCCCCGCGACGACAGCGTACGAGCAGTACTTC. Translating gives CSAPATTAYEQYF.

This clonotype was seen ten or more times. This sequence joins TRBV7-6 and TRBJ1-2; 8 bases align to TRBD1. Trimming cost V 1 base and J 3 bases; bases outside gene matches: 7. This CDR3 has 16 residues. The germline CDR1 and CDR2 sequences are SGHVS and FNYEAQ. The CDR3 region has the DNA TGTGCCAGCAGCTTAGAGTCAGGGGGCAGTGACTATGGCTACACCTTC. Encoded protein: CASSLESGGSDYGYTF.

Many counts were recorded for this clonotype. The genes are TRBV11-2 and TRBJ1-6, with unresolved D. The germline gives CDR1 SGHAT, CDR2 FQNNGV. The germline V and J ends were trimmed by 5 bases and 7 bases, with 3 bases remaining between them. The CDR3 is made up of 11 amino acids. This chain's CDR3 is CASSQNSPLHF. The CDR3 bases are TGTGCCAGCAGCCAAAATTCACCCCTCCACTTT. The full variable domain, rest sourced from reference TRBV11-2 and TRBJ1-6, is EAGVAQSPRYKIIEKRQSVAFWCNPISGHATLYWYQQILGQGPKLLIQFQNNGVVDDSQLPKDRFSAERLKGVDSTLKIQPAKLEDSAVYLCASSQNSPLHFGNGTRLTVT.